This paragraph covers one T cell receptor beta chain sequence. It lacks a known antigen. No much larger clone exists at a distance of one base, and base qualities are not known. The data derive from a study of identical twins (dated by TCRdb to 2016 to 2017). General notes on the study: The study deep-sequenced TCR alpha and beta repertoires from monozygotic twins, unrelated adults of various ages and cord blood to test whether fetal clonotypes persist. To rule out contamination, replicate twin experiments were performed at different times with different library preparation protocols.

The library was prepared using 5' RACE. Instrument used: Illumina HiSeq 2000. A universal primer binding site was introduced by template switching, and a unique molecular identifier was present in the final cDNA, enabling accurate counting of TCR cDNA molecules. Specific primers in the conserved constant-segment region were used to synthesize first-strand cDNA for the TCR alpha and beta chains. To control for contamination, every cDNA library carried two barcodes: a SMART-Mk sample barcode plus Illumina barcodes. TruSeq adapter sequences, together with Illumina sample barcodes, were added in two successive PCR steps. The Illumina HiSeq platform was used with custom primers to sequence TCR alpha and beta cDNA libraries. In the paper's pipeline: Unique molecular identifiers were extracted from raw reads with MiGEC, and CDR3 positions were determined with MiXCR. For each individual, recombination models were inferred using an EM algorithm with the repgenHMM and IGoR tools. The analysis of shared clonotypes was done with the tcR package in R, with sharing normalized by the product of cloneset sizes. To study raw recombination free of thymic and clonal selection effects, out-of-frame nonproductive sequences were analyzed. TCRdb reanalyzed the raw reads on its own, using fastp at Q25 for trimming and MiXCR for clone calling, and kept in-frame beta chains. Every entry covers one CDR3 protein and lists the most common genes and DNA from its rows. These V and J calls derive from TCRdb rather than the authors' analysis. Recorded for this sample are 500,000 to 650,000 distinct CDR3 sequences; just over 7% of them occurred a single time. Of the sample, 1.6% is held by the ten largest clones.

Trimming removed 4 bases from V and 4 bases from J, leaving 19 bases between the germline ends. CDR1 and CDR2, looked up from the germline V gene, are ENHRY and SYGVKD. The CDR3 runs 16 amino acids, cysteine and phenylalanine included. Of all the DNA, just the CDR3 is kept, 48 bases in frame from base 1. What the work shows at the level of the full study, not this receptor alone: In monozygotic twins, out-of-frame TCR alpha sharing was systematically underestimated by recombination models, although the models agreed with sharing between unrelated individuals. Out-of-frame TCR alpha sequences shared between twins showed an excess of low generation-probability sequences compared with coincidental sharing between unrelated individuals. Excess twin sharing in beta out-of-frame sequences was weaker because fewer shared sequences lowered the signal-to-noise ratio. Conclusions relied on cross-sectional statistical analysis, since the same donors could not be followed over many years. Fewer insertions were carried by abundant cord blood beta clonotypes; a weaker similar trend was observed in young adult naive repertoires, while no such trend was observed in memory repertoires. Invariant T cells such as MAIT and iNKT could partly confound zero-insertion analyses, although diverse VJ usage argued against such confounding for most clonotypes.

Only healthy Caucasian donors were included. Three pairs of female monozygotic twins, all aged roughly 18 to 29 years, made up the twin cohort. The RNA used for TCR libraries was isolated from peripheral blood mononuclear cells. The same data also went into a second study, on yellow fever vaccine responses in identical twins. The second study, in turn, reports: According to the authors, in identical twins the way T cells responded to vaccination appeared partly convergent and partly personalized. The study precisely tracked vaccine-responding T cell clones in identical twins.

The sequence is built from TRBV10-3 and TRBJ1-1, with TRBD1 as a weak D call on 6 bases. This sequence was found in a woman between 18 and 30 years old in good health. Sequenced: PBMCs. Read as DNA, the sequence is TGTGCCATCAGTGGCCGGGACACGGGATTTGGCACTGAAGCTTTCTTT. This translates into CAISGRDTGFGTEAFF.